The 13 T cell receptor beta chains given below trace back to one sample, sequenced in a study of T cell changes during pregnancy in multiple sclerosis. TCRdb's copy holds only in-frame clones and misses some; the assay was immunoSEQ multiplex PCR. The data show 35,000 to 40,000 clones, approximately 90% seen once. The sample here was CD4+ T cells from peripheral blood mononuclear cells, taken in the third trimester of pregnancy. The source of these receptors is a female donor with multiple sclerosis, enrolled in a pregnancy study.

The chain has TRBV5-1 and TRBJ2-3; 7 nucleotides line up with TRBD1. V lost 2 bases and J lost 9; bases outside the gene matches: 3. CDR1 is SGHRS and CDR2 is YFSETQ in the germline V gene. The CDR3 has 12 residues. In DNA form, the CDR3 reads TGCGCCAGCAGCTTAAGGGACAGAACGCAGTATTTT. Translating it yields CASSLRDRTQYF.

The chain is built from TRBV5-1 and TRBJ2-7, with 10 bases that match TRBD1. The V gene end was trimmed by 1 base and the J gene end by 2 bases; junction bases not matched to a gene: 9. The CDR3 runs 17 residues. CDR1 is SGHRS and CDR2 is YFSETQ in the germline V gene. CDR3 nucleotides: TGCGCCAGCAGCTTGTTAAAGTCCGGGACAGGGGCCTACGAGCAGTACTTC. This gives the protein CASSLLKSGTGAYEQYF.

This chain connects TRBV30 to TRBJ1-5, with 9 bases matching TRBD1. Germline CDR1 reads GTSNPN; CDR2 reads SVGIG (reference sequence). The CDR3 contains 13 residues. The junction had 4 bases not matched to a gene; V was cut back by 6 bases and J by 4 bases. CDR3 in DNA: TGTGCCTGCAATGGACAGGGGAATCAGCCCCAGCATTTT. It encodes CACNGQGNQPQHF.

This chain connects TRBV19 to TRBJ1-2; D possibly corresponds to TRBD1 (6 bases). This CDR3 contains 15 residues. The V end was cut by 2 bases, the J end by 3 bases, with 13 bases between. Germline V gene data show CDR1 as LNHDA and CDR2 as SQIVND (reference sequence). The CDR3 DNA reads TGTGCCAGTAGTATAAAGCCGGGGGGCGACTATGGCTACACCTTC. Protein product: CASSIKPGGDYGYTF.

This clone was counted only a few times. The same CDR3 can be traced to other DNA sequences in this sample. The chain is built from TRBV4-3 and TRBJ1-3; no clear D. Trimming cost V 0 bases and J 4 bases, with 7 bases left between them. CDR1 is LGHNA, CDR2 YSLEER, per germline. This CDR3 has 14 amino acids. The CDR3 is CASSQDFQGNTIYF. CDR3 bases: TGCGCCAGCAGCCAAGATTTTCAAGGAAACACCATATATTTT.

This clone was seen a handful of times. The CDR3: CASSLWGSSYEQYF. In DNA, the CDR3 is TGTGCCAGCAGTTTATGGGGGAGCTCCTACGAGCAGTACTTC. The chain links TRBV28 to TRBJ2-7; possible D gene TRBD2, 5 bases. Germline CDR1 is MDHEN and CDR2 is SYDVKM. Trimming took off 0 bases at V and 0 bases at J, with 6 bases between the two ends. CDR3 length equals 14 residues. The whole variable domain, filled in from reference TRBV28 and TRBJ2-7, reads DVKVTQSSRYLVKRTGEKVFLECVQDMDHENMFWYRQDPGLGLRLIYFSYDVKMKEKGDIPEGYSVSREKKERFSLILESASTNQTSMYLCASSLWGSSYEQYFGPGTRLTVT.

The chain recombines TRBV28 with TRBJ1-1; D is uncertain. Germline V gene sequence: CDR1 MDHEN, CDR2 SYDVKM. This CDR3 spans 14 amino acids. V gave up 3 bases and J gave up 1 base, with 9 bases separating them. CDR3 protein: CASSFHGGNTEAFF. In DNA form, the CDR3 reads TGTGCCAGCAGTTTCCATGGAGGGAACACTGAAGCTTTCTTT. Full variable domain (outside the CDR3, taken from reference TRBV28 and TRBJ1-1): DVKVTQSSRYLVKRTGEKVFLECVQDMDHENMFWYRQDPGLGLRLIYFSYDVKMKEKGDIPEGYSVSREKKERFSLILESASTNQTSMYLCASSFHGGNTEAFFGQGTRLTVV.

This clone has more than one count but fewer than ten. The chain links TRBV7-2 to TRBJ1-4; 7 bases are shared with TRBD1. Looked up from germline, CDR1 is SGHTA and CDR2 is FQGNSA. CDR3 length: 14 amino acids. J was trimmed by 3 bases and V by 5 bases; bases with no gene match: 3. Here the CDR3 DNA reads TGTGCCAGCAGCCCCGGACAGGCTAATGAAAAACTGTTTTTT. Translated, it gives CASSPGQANEKLFF.

This clone was seen a single time. The chain employs TRBV27 and TRBJ2-1; 9 bases are a match to TRBD1. Looked up from germline, CDR1 is MNHEY and CDR2 is SMNVEV (reference sequence). The CDR3 extends over 14 amino acids. After removal of 6 bases from V and 7 bases from J, the junction contained 7 bases not matched to a gene. The CDR3 DNA follows: TGTGCCAGCAGCGGGGACAGGGTAGAGAATGAGCAGTTCTTC. Translation gives CASSGDRVENEQFF.

This chain connects TRBV10-3 to TRBJ2-7, with D possibly matching TRBD2 (5 bases). V was clipped by 4 bases and J by 3 bases, with 10 bases between them. This CDR3 comprises 13 residues. The germline gives CDR1 ENHRY, CDR2 SYGVKD. The CDR3 sequence is CAISGGSHYEQYF. CDR3 in DNA: TGTGCCATCAGTGGAGGGTCCCACTACGAGCAGTACTTC.

The chain has TRBV10-3 and TRBJ2-1; 8 nucleotides line up with TRBD2. Per the germline V gene, CDR1 is ENHRY and CDR2 is SYGVKD. The J segment lost 2 bases and the V segment lost 4 bases, leaving 4 bases of the junction unmatched. This CDR3 is built from 15 residues. Here the CDR3 DNA reads TGTGCCATCAGTGGGCTAGCGGGCACCTACAATGAGCAGTTCTTC. This codes for CAISGLAGTYNEQFF.

The rearrangement joins TRBV5-5 to TRBJ1-2; 7 nucleotides align to TRBD1. J lost 4 bases, V lost 0 bases, and 6 bases had no gene match. In germline, CDR1 is SGHKS, CDR2 YYEKEE (reference sequence). The CDR3 spans 15 residues. In nucleotides, the CDR3 is TGTGCCAGCAGCTTGGGCGGACAGGCGCTCTATGGCTACACCTTC. Translating it yields CASSLGGQALYGYTF.

The chain uses TRBV5-1 and TRBJ2-7; a weak D match, TRBD1 (5 bases). V dropped 4 bases and J dropped 3 bases, with 5 bases sitting between them. The CDR3 is made up of 11 amino acids. In germline, CDR1 is SGHRS, CDR2 YFSETQ. The DNA for the CDR3 is TGCGCCAGCAGCGACAGCTACGAGCAGTACTTC. The encoded protein is CASSDSYEQYF.